The 26 T cell receptor beta chains in this list originate from one sample, sequenced in a study of Graves' ophthalmopathy and Graves' hyperthyroidism. Amplified material comprised TCR beta CDR3 regions derived from RNA transcripts. Scientists carried out first-round RT-PCR using HTBI primers and then a second-round multiplex PCR. TCRdb independently ran MiXCR on the multiplex PCR reads; one entry per CDR3 protein. The data contain about 700,000 distinct CDR3 sequences, roughly two fifths of them singletons. Sequencing input: peripheral blood. The receptors stem from an adult man with Graves' ophthalmopathy.

This clonotype was recorded once. At one of its ends the junction is not consistent with the germline gene, which may arise from a read error. The J gene is TRBJ1-5, the V gene TRBV7-9; 8 bases agree with TRBD1. Germline CDR1 reads SEHNR; CDR2 reads FQNEAQ (reference sequence). The CDR3 extends over 17 amino acids. The CDR3 DNA follows: TGCGCCAGCAGCCACGGGACAGGAATTTATAGCAATCAGCCCCAGCATTTT. It translates to CASSHGTGIYSNQPQHF.

As to this clonotype: This may come from a read error, since a much larger clone is one base off. The chain uses TRBV11-1 and TRBJ2-7; a possible D gene is TRBD2 (5 bases). The germline CDR1 and CDR2 sequences are SGHAT and FQDESV (reference sequence). The CDR3 loop spans 12 amino acids. V shed 10 bases and J shed 0 bases, with 10 bases lying between them. The CDR3 region is CANGEFSYEQYF. The CDR3 nucleotides read TGTGCCAACGGGGAATTCTCCTACGAGCAGTACTTC.

The sample holds many counts of this clonotype. V gene TRBV9 combines with J gene TRBJ1-1; D is uncertain. The CDR3 has 14 amino acids. Deletions cut 3 bases from V and 1 base from J, with 10 bases between. The germline gives CDR1 SGDLS, CDR2 YYNGEE. CDR3 coding DNA: TGTGCCAGCAGCGGCCTTGAAGCGAACACTGAAGCTTTCTTT. Translation gives CASSGLEANTEAFF.

Points on this clonotype: This clone may be a read error of a much larger clone one base away. J is TRBJ2-2 and V is TRBV25-1, with 7 positions matching TRBD1. Germline V lookup: CDR1 MGHDK, CDR2 SYGVNS. This CDR3 comprises 15 residues. CDR3 DNA: TGTGCCACCAGCCGAGACAGGGCGAACGCCGGGGAGCTGTTTTTT. Its translation: CATSRDRANAGELFF.

J is TRBJ2-5 and V is TRBV20-1; 11 bases match TRBD2. V lost 0 bases to trimming and J lost 7 bases; unmatched junction nucleotides: 4. CDR1 and CDR2 (germline): DFQATT, SNEGSKA (reference sequence). The CDR3 is 14 residues long. CDR3 nucleotide sequence: TGCAGTGCTAGAGATCCGCTAGCGGGGGGGACCCAGTACTTC. Its translation is CSARDPLAGGTQYF.

Comments on this clonotype: One end of the junction fails to match germline, which may point to a read error. DNA of the CDR3: TGTGCCAGCAGCCAAGATGGGACAGGGAACACTGGAGCTTTCTTT. It codes for CASSQDGTGNTGAFF. V gene TRBV14 combines with J gene TRBJ1-1; 9 bases fit TRBD1. Germline CDR1 is SGHDN and CDR2 is FVKESK. This CDR3 region has 15 residues.

This clonotype occurred a few times. The chain carries TRBV7-9 and TRBJ1-4; D may be TRBD1 (5 bases). V was cut by 3 bases and J by 9 bases, with 17 bases left in between. Germline CDR1 and CDR2: SEHNR and FQNEAQ (reference sequence). The CDR3 runs 15 residues. Written as DNA, the CDR3 is TGTGCCAGCAGCTTGGATCTGCAGGGAGTTCAAAAACTGTTTTTT. This translates into CASSLDLQGVQKLFF.

This clonotype was seen repeatedly, ten times or more. The chain combines TRBV19 with TRBJ1-1, with 8 bases that match TRBD1. The germline gives CDR1 LNHDA, CDR2 SQIVND (reference sequence). The CDR3 contains 14 residues. The V gene end was trimmed by 5 bases and the J gene end by 6 bases; junction bases not matched to a gene: 8. For the CDR3, the DNA is TGTGCCAGTAGTCCCGGGACAGGTTCGTCTGAAGCTTTCTTT. Amino acids: CASSPGTGSSEAFF.

This clonotype was detected many times. CDR3 residues: CASSTGQGYYGYTF. In DNA, the CDR3 is TGTGCCAGCAGCACAGGACAGGGGTACTATGGCTACACCTTC. The J gene is TRBJ1-2, the V gene TRBV13; 9 nucleotides agree with TRBD1. The CDR3 length is 14 residues. Germline loops: CDR1 PRHDT, CDR2 FYEKMQ (reference sequence). The V and J ends lost 5 bases and 3 bases, in that order; junction bases with no gene match: 4.

This clonotype was observed at least ten times. This chain links TRBV7-2 with TRBJ2-7, with 13 bases fitting TRBD2. V lost 3 bases and J lost 7; bases outside the gene matches: 6. Per the germline V gene, CDR1 is SGHTA and CDR2 is FQGNSA. This CDR3 spans 15 amino acids. DNA for the CDR3: TGTGCCAGCAGCTTCGAGACTAGCGGGAGGCGGGAGCAGTACTTC. It is translated as CASSFETSGRREQYF.

The rearrangement uses TRBV24-1 and TRBJ1-5; tentative D call: TRBD1 (6 bases). The CDR3 loop spans 13 amino acids. The V and J ends lost 11 bases and 2 bases respectively, with 12 bases between them. Germline CDR1 and CDR2: KGHDR and SFDVKD. CDR3 sequence (DNA): TGTGCCAGCGCTAGGGGGGGCAATCAGCCCCAGCATTTT. The encoded protein is CASARGGNQPQHF.

The J gene is TRBJ1-6, the V gene TRBV7-9, with D possibly matching TRBD1 (5 bases). The CDR3 is 17 residues long. Germline assignment: CDR1 SEHNR and CDR2 FQNEAQ (reference sequence). Trimming shortened V by 4 bases and J by 9 bases, and 22 bases separated the two germline ends. CDR3 protein: CASSSRPRDQFGSPLHF. The CDR3 DNA follows: TGTGCCAGCAGCTCCCGCCCCAGGGATCAGTTTGGTTCACCCCTCCACTTT.

With regard to this clonotype: Its ends do not fully match the called genes, so a read error is possible. V is TRBV10-3 and J is TRBJ2-7, with 13 bases matching TRBD2. The end of the DNA aligns better with TRBJ2-1, so the J call may be wrong. Germline V CDR1 and CDR2: ENHRY, SYGVKD. The length of the CDR3 is 16 residues. CDR3 protein: CATSDRTSGSIDEQFF. CDR3 nucleotides: TGTGCCACCAGTGATCGGACTAGCGGGAGTATCGATGAGCAGTTCTTC.

This clonotype was counted between two and nine times. The genes are TRBV25-1 and TRBJ1-2; D might be TRBD1 (5 bases). Germline loops: CDR1 MGHDK, CDR2 SYGVNS. V was trimmed by 6 bases and J by 6 bases, leaving 23 bases between them. CDR3 size: 16 residues. The CDR3 DNA reads as TGTGCCAGCAGCCAATTCGATGTTGAGGGGTATGATGGCTACACCTTC. Translation: CASSQFDVEGYDGYTF.

V usage is TRBV13 and J usage is TRBJ1-4; 11 nucleotides line up with TRBD1. The CDR3 loop spans 15 amino acids. Per the germline V gene, CDR1 is PRHDT and CDR2 is FYEKMQ (reference sequence). V lost 3 bases to trimming and J lost 8 bases; unmatched junction nucleotides: 5. The CDR3 is CASSFPGQGGEKLFF. As DNA, the CDR3 is TGTGCCAGCAGCTTCCCGGGACAGGGGGGGGAAAAACTGTTTTTT.

This chain connects TRBV20-1 to TRBJ2-7; possibly TRBD1 for D (7 bases). Trimming took off 3 bases at V and 7 bases at J, with 22 bases between the two ends. This CDR3 has 15 residues. CDR1 is DFQATT and CDR2 is SNEGSKA in the germline V gene (reference sequence). The CDR3 here is CSARVGAGGSGEQYF. CDR3 bases: TGCAGTGCTAGGGTCGGCGCAGGGGGGTCCGGGGAGCAGTACTTC.

This clonotype came up many times. This chain joins TRBV7-9 and TRBJ1-4, with D possibly TRBD1 on 6 matching bases. The CDR3 is 15 residues long. In germline, CDR1 is SEHNR, CDR2 FQNEAQ (reference sequence). V shed 5 bases and J shed 8 bases, with 18 bases lying between them. CDR3 in DNA: TGTGCCAGCAGCGCGCACAGGGTCTCGGGGGAAAAACTGTTTTTT. Amino acid sequence: CASSAHRVSGEKLFF. Variable domain in full (rest from reference TRBV7-9 and TRBJ1-4): DTGVSQNPRHKITKRGQNVTFRCDPISEHNRLYWYRQTLGQGPEFLTYFQNEAQLEKSRLLSDRFSAERPKGSFSTLEIQRTEQGDSAMYLCASSAHRVSGEKLFFGSGTQLSVL.

The sample holds many counts of this clonotype. V is TRBV25-1 and J is TRBJ1-2; D is unclear. The CDR3 runs to 14 residues. V lost 3 bases and J lost 6, with 14 bases in between. In germline, CDR1 is MGHDK, CDR2 SYGVNS. CDR3 coding DNA: TGTGCCAGCAGTGATTTTTGGGAATCGGATGGCTACACCTTC. The encoded protein is CASSDFWESDGYTF.

The CDR3 DNA sequence: TGTGCCATCAGTGGGAGCGATACGCAGTATTTT. Protein product: CAISGSDTQYF. The chain employs TRBV10-3 and TRBJ2-3, with no clear D. The CDR3 has 11 residues. With 4 bases removed from V and 6 bases from J, the gap between germline ends came to 5 bases. Germline V gene sequence: CDR1 ENHRY, CDR2 SYGVKD.

The J gene is TRBJ1-1, the V gene TRBV15; D might be TRBD1 (5 bases). CDR3 length: 18 amino acids. Looked up from germline, CDR1 is LNHNV and CDR2 is YYDKDF (reference sequence). V was shortened by 0 bases and J by 10 bases, with 27 bases between the two germline ends. CDR3 residues: CATSREGDRRTDTIGAFF. DNA of the CDR3: TGTGCCACCAGCAGAGAAGGAGACAGACGCACGGACACGATAGGAGCTTTCTTT.

This clonotype was counted between two and nine times. V and J are TRBV19 and TRBJ1-1; 7 bases map to TRBD1. The CDR3 runs 16 residues. Germline trimming cut 3 bases from V and 1 base from J; bases unmatched to any gene: 8. The germline V gene encodes CDR1 LNHDA and CDR2 SQIVND (reference sequence). CDR3 residues: CASSIRGQLENTEAFF. The CDR3 DNA follows: TGTGCCAGTAGTATCCGGGGACAGTTGGAGAACACTGAAGCTTTCTTT.

This clonotype was seen only a few times. V gene TRBV25-1 combines with J gene TRBJ1-1; D remains ambiguous. The length of the CDR3 is 16 residues. V was pared by 2 bases and J by 0 bases, with 13 bases between. Germline V gene lookup returns CDR1 MGHDK and CDR2 SYGVNS. In DNA form, the CDR3 reads TGTGCCAGCAGTGAACCGGGCCACTACATGAACACTGAAGCTTTCTTT. Its protein is CASSEPGHYMNTEAFF.

This clonotype was observed a handful of times. This chain connects TRBV7-8 to TRBJ2-7, with a weak D call TRBD1 (6 bases). The germline CDR1 and CDR2 sequences are SGHVS and FQNEAQ. This CDR3 comprises 17 residues. V lost 1 base, J lost 2 bases, and 18 bases lay in between. CDR3 nucleotides: TGTGCCAGCAGCTTAGTGGCGCGAGCAGGGGCTGCCTACGAGCAGTACTTC. It encodes CASSLVARAGAAYEQYF.

This chain links TRBV5-8 with TRBJ2-5, with TRBD2 identical over 8 bases. CDR3 length equals 14 residues. The trim removed 4 bases at V and 5 bases at J, leaving 7 bases unmatched. Germline assignment: CDR1 SGHTS and CDR2 YDEGEE. CDR3 in amino acids: CASSPAGDAETQYF. The CDR3 nucleotides are TGTGCCAGCAGCCCAGCGGGAGACGCCGAGACCCAGTACTTC.

Worth noting for this clonotype: A junction end diverges from the germline sequence, so it may reflect a read error. The rearrangement joins TRBV9 to TRBJ2-2; 10 nucleotides match TRBD2. There are 17 residues in the CDR3. The V gene's germline CDR1 is SGDLS and CDR2 YYNGEE. For the CDR3, the DNA is TGTGCCAGCAGCGTAAGGGGGCTAGCGGGGGACACCGGGGAGCCGTTTTTT. It yields the protein CASSVRGLAGDTGEPFF.

This clonotype occurred many times. The chain carries TRBV7-9 and TRBJ1-2; 8 positions match TRBD1. The CDR3 contains 14 residues. The V gene's germline CDR1 is SEHNR and CDR2 FQNEAQ (reference sequence). The V gene end was trimmed by 4 bases and the J gene end by 4 bases; junction bases not matched to a gene: 5. CDR3 amino acids: CASSSGQGFYGYTF. CDR3 DNA sequence: TGTGCCAGCAGCTCCGGACAGGGTTTCTATGGCTACACCTTC.